Listed below are T cell receptor beta chains from one sample, sequenced in a study of PD-L1 blockade in urothelial cancer. Repertoires were generated with immunoSEQ multiplex PCR, while TCRdb's copy carries only in-frame clones and drops some. The table includes about 74,000 clones, around four fifths detected once. Sequenced here: PBMCs, sampled around atezolizumab (anti-PD-L1) treatment. The receptors here all came from a man between 65 and 80 years old with urothelial cancer. Each CDR3 is given with its conserved first and last residue. The D gene is left open where the match is weak. Expanded clones are given a class, and other clones once, few, many or no size at all.

>TRBD1|TRBJ2-3|once|TRBV5-8
CASSSQGRYTDTQYF
TGTGCCAGCAGCTCACAGGGGCGATACACAGATACGCAGTATTTT
>NA|TRBJ2-7|NA|TRBV30
CAWSVLSAHPYEQYF
TGTGCCTGGAGTGTACTGAGCGCTCACCCCTACGAGCAGTACTTC
>NA|TRBJ2-7|NA|TRBV6-1
CASSEAINSLYEQYF
TGTGCCAGCAGTGAAGCGATTAACAGCCTCTACGAGCAGTACTTC
>TRBD1|TRBJ1-2|NA|TRBV19
CASSTSTGDGYTF
TGTGCCAGTAGTACCTCAACAGGGGATGGCTACACCTTC
>TRBD1|TRBJ1-3|NA|TRBV5-6
CASRGDRATGNTIYF
TGTGCCAGCAGGGGGGACAGAGCTACTGGAAACACCATATATTTT
>NA|TRBJ1-1|NA|TRBV7-9
CASSLTTGRTEAFF
TGTGCCAGCAGCTTAACCACAGGGCGCACTGAAGCTTTCTTT
>TRBD1|TRBJ2-7|NA|TRBV27
CASSHGQDPYEQYF
TGTGCCAGCAGTCACGGACAGGACCCCTACGAGCAGTACTTC
>NA|TRBJ1-4|NA|TRBV28
CATLAPTNEKLFF
TGTGCCACCTTGGCCCCAACTAATGAAAAACTGTTTTTT
>NA|TRBJ2-2|NA|TRBV21-1
CASSMPDRVEGSTGELFF
TGTGCCAGCAGCATGCCCGACAGGGTCGAGGGGAGTACCGGGGAGCTGTTTTTT
>TRBD1|TRBJ2-7|NA|TRBV5-6
CASSFGTGYYEQYF
TGTGCCAGCAGCTTCGGGACAGGTTACTACGAGCAGTACTTC
>NA|TRBJ1-3|NA|TRBV5-1
CASSRERSGNTIYF
TGCGCCAGCAGCCGTGAGAGATCTGGAAACACCATATATTTT
>NA|TRBJ1-2|NA|TRBV5-1
CASSRTPQAGVYGYTF
TGCGCCAGCAGCCGAACCCCGCAGGCAGGGGTCTATGGCTACACCTTC
>NA|TRBJ2-2|NA|TRBV10-3
CAIRAARDTGELFF
TGTGCCATCAGGGCAGCGCGGGACACCGGGGAGCTGTTTTTT
>NA|TRBJ2-1|NA|TRBV27
CASSLSEGAVVYNEQFF
TGTGCCAGCAGTTTATCTGAAGGGGCCGTGGTCTACAATGAGCAGTTCTTC
>TRBD2|TRBJ2-7|NA|TRBV18
CASSRSTSPTTYEQYF
TGTGCCAGCTCACGGTCGACTAGCCCAACGACCTACGAGCAGTACTTC
>TRBD1|TRBJ1-1|NA|TRBV28
CASSTQGQGNTEAFF
TGTGCCAGCAGTACACAGGGACAGGGGAACACTGAAGCTTTCTTT
>TRBD2|TRBJ2-1|NA|TRBV2
CASSGLADNEQFF
TGTGCCAGCAGCGGACTAGCGGACAATGAGCAGTTCTTC
>NA|TRBJ2-7|NA|TRBV28
CASRPSRGVSYEQYF
TGTGCCAGCAGACCCTCTCGCGGTGTTTCCTACGAGCAGTACTTC